The rows below give T cell receptor beta chains drawn from one sample of a study of CD8+ T cells in alopecia areata. The table came from immunoSEQ multiplex PCR; TCRdb's copy has only in-frame clones and leaves some out. The table has under 85,000 clones, 40% to 50% seen once; the top ten hold about 18%. The specimen was CD8+ T cells sorted from blood, collected at week 0. The receptors shown here come from a human donor with alopecia areata. Both conserved end residues are part of each CDR3. A D gene is named only where the DNA matches it firmly. Size tells how often a clone was seen (once, few, many) or the class of an expanded clone, and some rows leave it out.

j_gene: TRBJ2-1; d_gene: TRBD1; len: 15; abundance: few; v_gene: TRBV6-5; CDR3aa: CASSTPGQADNEQFF; CDR3nt: TGTGCCAGCAGCACCCCGGGACAGGCAGACAATGAGCAGTTCTTC
j_gene: TRBJ2-7; d_gene: .; len: 15; abundance: .; v_gene: TRBV7-9; CDR3aa: CASSPRGQGTYEQYF; CDR3nt: TGTGCCAGCTCCCCCCGGGGGCAGGGCACCTACGAGCAGTACTTC
j_gene: TRBJ1-2; d_gene: .; len: 13; abundance: .; v_gene: TRBV30; CDR3aa: CAWSTIGPTDYTF; CDR3nt: TGTGCCTGGAGTACGATTGGACCTACGGACTACACCTTC
j_gene: TRBJ2-7; d_gene: .; len: 15; abundance: .; v_gene: TRBV15; CDR3aa: CATSREEGILREQYF; CDR3nt: TGTGCCACCAGCAGAGAGGAGGGCATTCTTCGGGAGCAGTACTTC
j_gene: TRBJ2-1; d_gene: .; len: 13; abundance: few; v_gene: TRBV4-1; CDR3aa: CASSQGLSDEQFF; CDR3nt: TGCGCCAGCAGCCAGGGACTGAGCGATGAGCAGTTCTTC
j_gene: TRBJ2-7; d_gene: TRBD2; len: 14; abundance: .; v_gene: TRBV11-2; CDR3aa: CASSFQREGYEQYF; CDR3nt: TGTGCCAGCAGCTTCCAGCGGGAGGGGTACGAGCAGTACTTC
j_gene: TRBJ1-2; d_gene: TRBD1; len: 18; abundance: .; v_gene: TRBV27; CDR3aa: CASSILGTGGLLVGGYTF; CDR3nt: TGTGCCAGCAGCATACTTGGGACAGGGGGCCTTTTAGTTGGAGGCTACACCTTC
j_gene: TRBJ1-1; d_gene: .; len: 14; abundance: .; v_gene: TRBV6-4; CDR3aa: CASSAEGVNTEAFF; CDR3nt: TGTGCCAGCAGTGCTGAGGGTGTGAACACTGAAGCTTTCTTT
j_gene: TRBJ2-6; d_gene: .; len: 14; abundance: few; v_gene: TRBV29-1; CDR3aa: CSVNLVSGANVLTF; CDR3nt: TGCAGCGTCAACTTAGTTTCTGGGGCCAACGTCCTGACTTTC
j_gene: TRBJ1-2; d_gene: TRBD1; len: 17; abundance: .; v_gene: TRBV5-1; CDR3aa: CASSLAGWDSPEYGYTF; CDR3nt: TGCGCCAGCAGCTTGGCCGGGTGGGACAGCCCAGAGTATGGCTACACCTTC
j_gene: TRBJ2-1; d_gene: .; len: 14; abundance: .; v_gene: TRBV30; CDR3aa: CAWGTEVPYNEQFF; CDR3nt: TGTGCCTGGGGGACGGAGGTACCCTACAATGAGCAGTTCTTC
j_gene: TRBJ2-5; d_gene: TRBD2; len: 15; abundance: few; v_gene: TRBV28; CDR3aa: CASSLEGAGQETQYF; CDR3nt: TGTGCCAGCAGTTTGGAGGGAGCGGGGCAAGAGACCCAGTACTTC
j_gene: TRBJ2-2; d_gene: TRBD2; len: 18; abundance: few; v_gene: TRBV28; CDR3aa: CASSFSASGVFNTGELFF; CDR3nt: TGTGCCAGCAGTTTCTCAGCTAGCGGGGTCTTTAACACCGGGGAGCTGTTTTTT
j_gene: TRBJ2-1; d_gene: TRBD1; len: 14; abundance: .; v_gene: TRBV29-1; CDR3aa: CSVSGTGRVNEQFF; CDR3nt: TGCAGCGTTTCGGGGACAGGGAGAGTGAATGAGCAGTTCTTC
j_gene: TRBJ2-1; d_gene: TRBD2; len: 15; abundance: many; v_gene: TRBV11-2; CDR3aa: CASSLTAGDVNEQFF; CDR3nt: TGTGCCAGCAGCTTGACGGCGGGAGACGTCAATGAGCAGTTCTTC
j_gene: TRBJ1-1; d_gene: TRBD1; len: 15; abundance: .; v_gene: TRBV9; CDR3aa: CASSEWDRPNTEAFF; CDR3nt: TGTGCCAGCAGCGAATGGGACAGACCTAACACTGAAGCTTTCTTT
j_gene: TRBJ2-7; d_gene: .; len: 13; abundance: .; v_gene: TRBV29-1; CDR3aa: CSVSGLSSYEQYF; CDR3nt: TGCAGCGTCAGCGGTTTAAGCTCCTACGAGCAGTACTTC
j_gene: TRBJ2-1; d_gene: TRBD1; len: 15; abundance: .; v_gene: TRBV30; CDR3aa: CAWSVMGTGFNEQFF; CDR3nt: TGTGCCTGGAGTGTAATGGGGACAGGTTTCAATGAGCAGTTCTTC
j_gene: TRBJ2-3; d_gene: TRBD2; len: 16; abundance: .; v_gene: TRBV9; CDR3aa: CASSSAPSGKTDTQYF; CDR3nt: TGTGCCAGCAGCTCTGCTCCTAGCGGGAAGACAGATACGCAGTATTTT
j_gene: TRBJ2-7; d_gene: .; len: 13; abundance: .; v_gene: TRBV30; CDR3aa: CASSLATIYEQYF; CDR3nt: TGTGCCAGCAGCTTAGCAACAATCTACGAGCAGTACTTC
j_gene: TRBJ2-3; d_gene: TRBD2; len: 15; abundance: many; v_gene: TRBV4-1; CDR3aa: CASSLQSGGRDTQYF; CDR3nt: TGCGCCAGCAGCCTCCAAAGCGGGGGAAGGGATACGCAGTATTTT
j_gene: TRBJ1-4; d_gene: .; len: 14; abundance: .; v_gene: TRBV5-1; CDR3aa: CASSFTGLYEKLFF; CDR3nt: TGCGCCAGCAGCTTTACAGGATTGTACGAAAAACTGTTTTTT
j_gene: TRBJ1-2; d_gene: TRBD1; len: 14; abundance: .; v_gene: TRBV19; CDR3aa: CATTDRGDLYGYTF; CDR3nt: TGTGCCACCACGGACAGGGGAGATTTGTATGGCTACACCTTC
j_gene: TRBJ2-7; d_gene: .; len: 13; abundance: few; v_gene: TRBV29-1; CDR3aa: CSVGPQGKGEQYF; CDR3nt: TGCAGCGTGGGGCCTCAGGGCAAAGGGGAGCAGTACTTC
j_gene: TRBJ2-7; d_gene: TRBD1; len: 12; abundance: .; v_gene: TRBV15; CDR3aa: CATQGNSYEQYF; CDR3nt: TGTGCCACACAGGGGAACTCCTACGAGCAGTACTTC
j_gene: TRBJ2-2; d_gene: TRBD2; len: 15; abundance: .; v_gene: TRBV7-9; CDR3aa: CASSQLAGGPGELFF; CDR3nt: TGTGCCAGCAGCCAACTCGCGGGAGGTCCCGGGGAGCTGTTTTTT
j_gene: TRBJ1-2; d_gene: TRBD1; len: 13; abundance: .; v_gene: TRBV29-1; CDR3aa: CSVPGTGEYGYTF; CDR3nt: TGCAGCGTTCCCGGGACAGGAGAATATGGCTACACCTTC
j_gene: TRBJ2-7; d_gene: .; len: 12; abundance: .; v_gene: TRBV6-1; CDR3aa: CASTQGANEQYF; CDR3nt: TGTGCCAGCACCCAAGGGGCGAACGAGCAGTACTTC
j_gene: TRBJ2-7; d_gene: .; len: 15; abundance: .; v_gene: TRBV14; CDR3aa: CASSRRSGGTYEQYF; CDR3nt: TGTGCCAGCAGCCGACGTTCGGGCGGTACCTACGAGCAGTACTTC
j_gene: TRBJ2-2; d_gene: .; len: 15; abundance: .; v_gene: TRBV9; CDR3aa: CASSVETTVTGELFF; CDR3nt: TGTGCCAGCAGCGTAGAGACAACGGTTACCGGGGAGCTGTTTTTT
j_gene: TRBJ1-2; d_gene: .; len: 15; abundance: .; v_gene: TRBV6-1; CDR3aa: CASSDISGGDYGYTF; CDR3nt: TGTGCCAGCAGTGATATTTCGGGGGGCGACTATGGCTACACCTTC
j_gene: TRBJ2-1; d_gene: .; len: 12; abundance: .; v_gene: TRBV6-1; CDR3aa: CASRGWGNEQFF; CDR3nt: TGTGCCAGCAGGGGTTGGGGCAATGAGCAGTTCTTC